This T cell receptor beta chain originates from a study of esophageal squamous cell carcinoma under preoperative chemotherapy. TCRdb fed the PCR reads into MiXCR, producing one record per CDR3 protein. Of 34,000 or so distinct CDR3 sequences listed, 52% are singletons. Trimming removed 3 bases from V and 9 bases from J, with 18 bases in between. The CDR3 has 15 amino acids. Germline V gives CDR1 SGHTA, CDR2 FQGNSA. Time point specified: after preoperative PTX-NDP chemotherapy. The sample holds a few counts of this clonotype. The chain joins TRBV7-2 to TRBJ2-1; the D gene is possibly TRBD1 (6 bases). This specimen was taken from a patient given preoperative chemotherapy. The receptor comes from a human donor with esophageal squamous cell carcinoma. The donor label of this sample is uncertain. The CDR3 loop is CASSFPIDRPPEQFF. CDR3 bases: TGTGCCAGCAGCTTCCCCATAGACAGGCCGCCTGAGCAGTTCTTC.